This entry features one T cell receptor beta chain sequence. Its target is not known. The germline V gene encodes CDR1 SQVTM and CDR2 ANQGSEA. The V end was cut by 4 bases, the J end by 2 bases, with 6 bases between. The CDR3 has 12 residues. The sample is drawn from a study of T-cell memory formation after mild COVID-19. TCRdb called the 5' RACE reads again in MiXCR, with one record for every CDR3 protein. The table records approximately 400,000 distinct CDR3 sequences, more than 20% of them present only once. Broader study findings: The authors left the SARS-CoV-2 specificity of second-wave clones peaking on day 37 unconfirmed.

Sequencing input: PBMCs or a T cell subset sorted from them (not recorded which). The TCR originated in an adult woman who had mild COVID-19 (a few samples of this study predate the infection). Cell type and time point are not known. The chain couples TRBV29-1 to TRBJ1-5, with D possibly matching TRBD1 (5 bases). The CDR3 DNA follows: TGCAGCGTTGGAGGGGGCAATCAGCCCCAGCATTTT. It yields the protein CSVGGGNQPQHF.